This TCR beta chain originates from a study of control samples from healthy donors and cancer patients. V dropped 2 bases and J dropped 4 bases, with 11 bases sitting between them. Germline assignment: CDR1 MDHEN and CDR2 SYDVKM. CDR3 length: 15 amino acids. The assay was immunoSEQ multiplex PCR, and TCRdb's table has in-frame clones only and misses some. This table has tens of thousands of clones, approximately 89% appearing once. The sample was PBMCs. This clonotype was sampled from a man aged 35-49 years with colorectal cancer. The chain has TRBV28 and TRBJ2-2; D not certain. The CDR3 DNA is TGTGCCAGCAGTTTAAATTGGTTTGGCACCGGGGAGCTGTTTTTT. This codes for CASSLNWFGTGELFF.